The clone carrying this T cell receptor (beta chain) turned up a few times. The antigen is undetermined. Unique molecular identifiers (one per individual cDNA molecule) were attached. TCRdb itself ran the 5' RACE reads through MiXCR, one entry per CDR3 protein. Altogether 57,000 or so distinct CDR3 sequences are present, roughly 12% being singletons, with the ten largest covering roughly 5%. V dropped 5 bases and J dropped 4 bases, with 14 bases sitting between them. This CDR3 is 15 amino acids long. Germline assignment: CDR1 SEHNR and CDR2 FQNEAQ (reference sequence). The data stem from a study of early T cells in non-severe SARS-CoV-2 infection. Across the study: It was bulk RNA from unsorted whole blood that was sequenced, and the chains were unpaired.

General observations from the study: Clonotype matching in VDJdb favored anti-spike CD8 responses and did not capture private and CD4 specificities.

The sequencing input was whole blood. J is TRBJ1-4 and V is TRBV7-9; D is unclear. This sequence originates from an adult who was a healthcare worker with PCR-confirmed SARS-CoV-2 infection or an uninfected control (not recorded which). CDR3 protein: CASSPRFGFNEKLFF. CDR3 coding DNA: TGTGCCAGCAGCCCCAGATTTGGGTTTAATGAAAAACTGTTTTTT.